This entry lists 9 T cell receptor beta chains sequenced from one sample in a study of CD8+CD57+ T cells in acquired aplastic anemia. In patients chosen for sequencing, flow cytometry had shown CD8+CD57+ cell expansion. Using genomic DNA as the template, TCR beta VDJ and CDR3 profiling was carried out. TCRdb recomputed calls from the reads with MiXCR, one row per CDR3 protein. The data show around 220,000 distinct CDR3 sequences, about half seen once. Sample: sorted CD4+, CD8+, or CD8+CD57+ T cells (not recorded which) from PBMCs. All receptors derive from a human donor with aplastic anemia.

This clonotype has a count of ten or more. The chain is built from TRBV29-1 and TRBJ2-7; either TRBD1 or TRBD2 may fit D (6 bases each). The CDR3 has 14 residues. V lost 4 bases and J lost 3, with 16 bases in between. CDR1 and CDR2 from the germline V gene are SQVTM and ANQGSEA. Here the CDR3 reads CSVGVIGGGYEQYF. CDR3 nucleotide sequence: TGCAGCGTTGGGGTAATAGGGGGAGGCTACGAGCAGTACTTC.

The chain recombines TRBV7-9 with TRBJ1-1, with D unresolved. Germline values: CDR1 SEHNR, CDR2 FQNEAQ (reference sequence). This CDR3 comprises 15 residues. V was cut by 1 base and J by 1 base, with 10 bases left in between. The DNA for the CDR3 is TGTGCCAGCAGCTTAGTGGCCGACCCGAACACTGAAGCTTTCTTT. It translates to CASSLVADPNTEAFF. Based on the CDR3 plus reference TRBV7-9 and TRBJ1-1, the full variable domain is DTGVSQNPRHKITKRGQNVTFRCDPISEHNRLYWYRQTLGQGPEFLTYFQNEAQLEKSRLLSDRFSAERPKGSFSTLEIQRTEQGDSAMYLCASSLVADPNTEAFFGQGTRLTVV.

This clonotype occurred many times. V gene TRBV12-3 or TRBV12-4 combines with J gene TRBJ2-7, with 7 nucleotides matching TRBD1. This CDR3 is 15 amino acids long. J was trimmed by 3 bases and V by 5 bases; bases with no gene match: 10. The CDR3 is CASSARGTEDYEQYF. The DNA for the CDR3 is TGTGCCAGCAGTGCTAGGGGGACAGAAGACTACGAGCAGTACTTC.

Only one count was recorded for this clonotype. The V call is TRBV24-1, the J call TRBJ1-2, with 8 bases matching TRBD1. Germline assignment: CDR1 KGHDR and CDR2 SFDVKD. V was pared by 10 bases and J by 8 bases, with 5 bases of the junction left unmatched. This CDR3 spans 11 amino acids. The CDR3 here is CATQGARGYTF. CDR3 coding DNA: TGTGCCACTCAGGGGGCCAGAGGCTACACCTTC.

This clonotype was recorded only once. V gene TRBV24-1 combines with J gene TRBJ1-1; tentative D call: TRBD1 (5 bases). Germline V gene sequence: CDR1 KGHDR, CDR2 SFDVKD. Trimming shortened V by 4 bases and J by 6 bases, and 17 bases separated the two germline ends. CDR3 length: 15 residues. The CDR3 DNA is TGTGCCACCAGTGAACTTCCGGGGGGGACGTCTGAAGCTTTCTTT. This sequence encodes CATSELPGGTSEAFF.

Note on this clonotype: In this CDR3 the conserved last residue, phenylalanine or tryptophan, is missing, so a read error is likely. The CDR3 reads CSGREGANVLTP. CDR3 coding DNA: TGCAGTGGCAGGGAAGGGGCCAACGTCCTGACTCCA. The chain employs TRBV20-1 and TRBJ2-6, with a possible D match to TRBD1 (5 bases). Between the trimmed V and J ends, which lost 7 bases and 4 bases, there was a span of 8 bases. CDR1 DFQATT and CDR2 SNEGSKA come from the germline V gene (reference sequence). CDR3 size: 12 residues.

The J gene is TRBJ2-5, the V gene TRBV5-1, with D tentatively TRBD1 (6 bases). CDR1 and CDR2 (germline): SGHRS, YFSETQ. The CDR3 runs 14 residues. V was trimmed by 0 bases and J by 7 bases, leaving 13 bases between them. The CDR3 here is CASSLEGGKGTQYF. In DNA form, the CDR3 reads TGCGCCAGCAGCTTGGAAGGGGGTAAAGGGACCCAGTACTTC.

The V and J genes are TRBV4-1 and TRBJ2-6, with 8 bases matching TRBD1. The V gene end was trimmed by 1 base and the J gene end by 2 bases; junction bases not matched to a gene: 4. This CDR3 has 17 residues. Germline V gene sequence: CDR1 MGHRA, CDR2 YSYEKL. For the CDR3, the DNA is TGCGCCAGCAGCCAAGTCACAGGGGGGACTGGGGCCAACGTCCTGACTTTC. It codes for CASSQVTGGTGANVLTF.

DNA of the CDR3: TGTGCCATCAGTGAGCCGCAGTTAAAGACCCAGCATTTT. Amino acids: CAISEPQLKTQHF. The chain uses TRBV10-3 and TRBJ1-5; D uncertain. Per the germline V gene, CDR1 is ENHRY and CDR2 is SYGVKD. The CDR3 covers 13 residues. Trimming took 2 bases from V and 11 from J, leaving 13 bases between them.